This T cell receptor (beta chain) was sequenced in a study of shared clonotypes between healthy human individuals. A note on this clone: Its target is unknown.

The data were produced by immunoSEQ multiplex PCR, yet TCRdb's version contains in-frame clones alone and is incomplete. The sample has 2 million to 2.5 million clones, over 85% seen once. CDR1 is WNHNN and CDR2 is SYGVQD in the germline V gene (reference sequence). The CDR3 runs 15 residues. J was trimmed by 0 bases and V by 5 bases; bases with no gene match: 3. Study outcomes and limitations: Few donors limited the genetic and exposure-history diversity represented.

The sample consisted of naive CD4+ T cells from PBMCs. Noted subset: CD45RA+ positively selected. This clonotype originated in a man aged 18 to 29 in good health. Some clones in this sample may be carry-over from other donors' samples. V is TRBV10-1 and J is TRBJ2-2; TRBD2 matches at 7 bases. The CDR3 spells CASSQGGANTGELFF. CDR3 DNA: TGCGCCAGCAGTCAGGGAGGGGCGAACACCGGGGAGCTGTTTTTT.